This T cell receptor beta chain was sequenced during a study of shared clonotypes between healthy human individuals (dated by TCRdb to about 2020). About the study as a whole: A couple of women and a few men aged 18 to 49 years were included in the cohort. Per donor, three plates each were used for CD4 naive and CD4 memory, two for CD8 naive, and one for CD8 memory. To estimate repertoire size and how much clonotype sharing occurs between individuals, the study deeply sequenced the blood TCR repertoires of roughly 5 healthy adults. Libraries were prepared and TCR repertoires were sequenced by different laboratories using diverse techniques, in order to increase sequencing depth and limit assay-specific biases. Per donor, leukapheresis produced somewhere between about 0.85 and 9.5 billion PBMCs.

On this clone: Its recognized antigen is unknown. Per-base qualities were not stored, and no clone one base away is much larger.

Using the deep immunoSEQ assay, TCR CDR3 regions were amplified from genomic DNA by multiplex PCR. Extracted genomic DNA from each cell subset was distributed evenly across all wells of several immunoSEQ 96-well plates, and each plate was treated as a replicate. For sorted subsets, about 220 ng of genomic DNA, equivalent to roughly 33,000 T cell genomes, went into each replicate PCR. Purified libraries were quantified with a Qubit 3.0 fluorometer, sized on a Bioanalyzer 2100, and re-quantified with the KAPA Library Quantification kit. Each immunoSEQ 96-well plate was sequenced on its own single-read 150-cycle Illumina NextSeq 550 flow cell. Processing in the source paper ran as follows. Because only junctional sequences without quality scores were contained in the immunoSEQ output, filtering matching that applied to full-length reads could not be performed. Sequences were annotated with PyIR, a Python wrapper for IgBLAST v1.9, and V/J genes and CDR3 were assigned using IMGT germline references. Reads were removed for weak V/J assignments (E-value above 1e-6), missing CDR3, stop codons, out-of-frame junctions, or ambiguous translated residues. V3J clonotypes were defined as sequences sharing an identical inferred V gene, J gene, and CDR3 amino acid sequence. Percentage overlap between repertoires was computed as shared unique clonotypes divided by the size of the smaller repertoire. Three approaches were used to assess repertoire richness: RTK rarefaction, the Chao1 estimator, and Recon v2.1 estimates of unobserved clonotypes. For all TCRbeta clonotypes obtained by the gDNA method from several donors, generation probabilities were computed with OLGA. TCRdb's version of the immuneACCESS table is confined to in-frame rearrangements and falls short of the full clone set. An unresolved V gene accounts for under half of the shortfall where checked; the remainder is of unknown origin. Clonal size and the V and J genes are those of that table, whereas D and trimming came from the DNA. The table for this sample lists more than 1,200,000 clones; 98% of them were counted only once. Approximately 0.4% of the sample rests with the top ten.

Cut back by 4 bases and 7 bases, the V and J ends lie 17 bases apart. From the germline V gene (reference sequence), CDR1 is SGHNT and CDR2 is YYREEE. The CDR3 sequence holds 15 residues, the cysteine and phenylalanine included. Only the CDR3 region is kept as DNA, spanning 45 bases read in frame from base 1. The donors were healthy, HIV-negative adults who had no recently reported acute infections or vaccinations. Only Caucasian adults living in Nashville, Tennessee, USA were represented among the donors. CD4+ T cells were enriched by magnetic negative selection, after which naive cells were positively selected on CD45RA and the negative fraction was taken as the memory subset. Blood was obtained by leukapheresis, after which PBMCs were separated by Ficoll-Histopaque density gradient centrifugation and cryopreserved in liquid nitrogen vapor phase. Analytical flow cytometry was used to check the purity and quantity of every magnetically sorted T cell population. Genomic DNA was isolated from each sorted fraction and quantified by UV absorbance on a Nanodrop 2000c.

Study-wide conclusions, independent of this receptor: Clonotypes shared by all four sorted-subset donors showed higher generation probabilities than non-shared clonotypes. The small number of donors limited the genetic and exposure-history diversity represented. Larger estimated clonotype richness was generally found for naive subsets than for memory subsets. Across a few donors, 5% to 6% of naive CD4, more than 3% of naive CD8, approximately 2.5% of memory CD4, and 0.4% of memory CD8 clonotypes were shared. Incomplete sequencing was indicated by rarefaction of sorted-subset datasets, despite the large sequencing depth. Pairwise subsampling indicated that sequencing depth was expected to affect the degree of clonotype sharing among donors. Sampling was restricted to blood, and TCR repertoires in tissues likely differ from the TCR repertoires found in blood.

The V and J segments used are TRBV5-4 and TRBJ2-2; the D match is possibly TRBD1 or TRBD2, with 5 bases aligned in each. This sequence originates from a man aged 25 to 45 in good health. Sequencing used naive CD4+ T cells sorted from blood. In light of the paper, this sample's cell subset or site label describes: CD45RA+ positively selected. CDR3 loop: CASSHGRERGGELFF. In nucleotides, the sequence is TGTGCCAGCAGCCATGGACGCGAGAGGGGCGGGGAGCTGTTTTTT.